These 3 T cell receptor beta chains originate from one sample sequenced in a study of identical twins. TCRdb passed the 5' RACE reads through MiXCR, listing each CDR3 protein once. The table has more than 350,000 distinct CDR3 sequences, about 9% seen once; the top ten hold approximately 9.3%. The sequencing sample was made of naive T cells sorted from blood. The receptors were gathered from a woman aged 45-65 years in good health.

This clonotype was counted at least ten times. The V call is TRBV11-1, the J call TRBJ2-1, with a weak D call TRBD1 (6 bases). This CDR3 comprises 14 residues. The V gene lost 5 bases and the J gene lost 6 bases, with 14 bases spanning the gap. Germline CDR1 and CDR2: SGHAT and FQDESV (reference sequence). The CDR3 reads CASSPPPDSNEQFF. The CDR3 bases are TGTGCCAGCAGCCCACCCCCGGACAGCAATGAGCAGTTCTTC.

This clonotype was observed a few times. The chain has TRBV2 and TRBJ2-3; 8 nucleotides agree with TRBD2. V lost 4 bases to trimming and J lost 4 bases; unmatched junction nucleotides: 7. The CDR3 loop spans 15 amino acids. The germline CDR1 and CDR2 sequences are SNHLY and FYNNEI. As DNA, the CDR3 is TGTGCCAGCAGTGGGTTTAGCGGGGCGGCAGATACGCAGTATTTT. The encoded protein is CASSGFSGAADTQYF.

This clonotype was seen many times. The chain couples TRBV24-1 to TRBJ2-7, with TRBD1 matching 9 bases. J was trimmed by 0 bases and V by 3 bases; bases with no gene match: 5. CDR3 size: 16 residues. CDR1 and CDR2 from the germline V gene are KGHDR and SFDVKD. CDR3 coding DNA: TGTGCCACCAGTGATCCCACAGGGGGCCCCTCCTACGAGCAGTACTTC. This sequence encodes CATSDPTGGPSYEQYF.